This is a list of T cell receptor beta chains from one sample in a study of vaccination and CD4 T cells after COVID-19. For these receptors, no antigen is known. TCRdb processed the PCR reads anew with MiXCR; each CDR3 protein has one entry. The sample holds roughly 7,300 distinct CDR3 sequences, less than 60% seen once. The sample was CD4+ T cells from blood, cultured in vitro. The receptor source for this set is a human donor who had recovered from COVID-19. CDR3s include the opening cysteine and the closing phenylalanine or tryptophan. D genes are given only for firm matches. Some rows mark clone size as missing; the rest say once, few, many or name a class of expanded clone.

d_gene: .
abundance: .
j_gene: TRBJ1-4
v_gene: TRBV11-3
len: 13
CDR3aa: CASSRSSVEKLFF
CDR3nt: TGTGCCAGCAGCCGGTCGTCGGTTGAAAAACTGTTTTTT

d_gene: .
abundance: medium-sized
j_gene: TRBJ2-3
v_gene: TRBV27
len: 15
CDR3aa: CASSFRGRSADTQYF
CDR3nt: TGTGCCAGCAGTTTTCGGGGGCGCTCCGCAGATACGCAGTATTTT

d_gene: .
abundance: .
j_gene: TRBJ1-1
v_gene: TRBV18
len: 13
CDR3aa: CATSDGSNTEAFF
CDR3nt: TGTGCCACCTCGGATGGCTCAAACACTGAAGCTTTCTTT

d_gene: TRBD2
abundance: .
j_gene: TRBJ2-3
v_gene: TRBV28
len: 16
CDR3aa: CASSPGPAGGPDTQYF
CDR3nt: TGTGCCAGCAGTCCCGGACCAGCGGGAGGGCCGGATACGCAGTATTTT

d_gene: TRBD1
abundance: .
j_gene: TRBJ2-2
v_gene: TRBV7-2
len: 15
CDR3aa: CASSGQALNTGELFF
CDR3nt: TGTGCCAGCAGCGGACAGGCCCTTAACACCGGGGAGCTGTTTTTT

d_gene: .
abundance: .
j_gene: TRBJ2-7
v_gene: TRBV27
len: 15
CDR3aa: CASSLASSGAYEQYF
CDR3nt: TGTGCCAGCAGTTTGGCTAGCAGTGGGGCCTACGAGCAGTACTTC

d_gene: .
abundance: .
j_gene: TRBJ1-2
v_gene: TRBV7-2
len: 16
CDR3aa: CASSLGGSGFSYGYTF
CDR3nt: TGTGCCAGCAGCTTAGGGGGGTCGGGGTTTAGCTATGGCTACACCTTC

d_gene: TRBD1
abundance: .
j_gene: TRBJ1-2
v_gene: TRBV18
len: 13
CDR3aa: CASSPDRVEGYTF
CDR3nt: TGTGCCAGCTCACCTGACAGGGTGGAGGGCTACACCTTC

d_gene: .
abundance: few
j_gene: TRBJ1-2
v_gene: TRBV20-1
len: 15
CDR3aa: CSARDHGGGGYGYTF
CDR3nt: TGCAGTGCTAGAGATCATGGAGGGGGAGGCTATGGCTACACCTTC

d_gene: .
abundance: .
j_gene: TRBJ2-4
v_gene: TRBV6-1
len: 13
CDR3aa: CAISESAENIQYF
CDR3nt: TGTGCCATCAGTGAGTCAGCCGAAAACATTCAGTACTTC

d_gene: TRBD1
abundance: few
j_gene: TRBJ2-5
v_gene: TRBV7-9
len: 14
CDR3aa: CASRTDRGQETQYF
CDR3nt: TGTGCCAGCAGGACCGACAGGGGCCAAGAGACCCAGTACTTC

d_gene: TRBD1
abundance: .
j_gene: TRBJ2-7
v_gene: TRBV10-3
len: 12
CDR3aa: CASQGQGIEQYF
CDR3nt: TGTGCCTCCCAGGGACAGGGCATTGAGCAGTACTTC

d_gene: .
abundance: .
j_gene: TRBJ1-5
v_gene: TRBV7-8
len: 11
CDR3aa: CASSLEGPQHF
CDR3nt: TGTGCCAGCAGCTTAGAGGGGCCCCAGCATTTT

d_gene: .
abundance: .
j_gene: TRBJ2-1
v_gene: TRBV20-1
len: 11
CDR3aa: CSAPGPNEQFF
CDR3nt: TGCAGTGCTCCCGGACCTAATGAGCAGTTCTTC

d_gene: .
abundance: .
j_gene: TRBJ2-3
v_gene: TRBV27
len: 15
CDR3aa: CASAPGPRSEDTQYF
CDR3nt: TGTGCCAGCGCTCCAGGGCCGAGATCGGAAGATACGCAGTATTTT

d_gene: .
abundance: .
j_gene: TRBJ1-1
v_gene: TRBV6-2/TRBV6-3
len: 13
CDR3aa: CASTYRSRTEAFF
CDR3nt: TGTGCCAGCACCTACAGGAGTCGAACTGAAGCTTTCTTT

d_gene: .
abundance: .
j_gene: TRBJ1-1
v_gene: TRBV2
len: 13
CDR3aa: CASSDGFVLEAFF
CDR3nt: TGTGCCAGCAGTGACGGGTTCGTGCTTGAAGCTTTCTTT

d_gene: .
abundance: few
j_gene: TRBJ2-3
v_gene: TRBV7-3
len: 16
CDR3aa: CASSLGAWGSTDTQYF
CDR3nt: TGTGCCAGCAGCTTAGGAGCTTGGGGGAGCACAGATACGCAGTATTTT

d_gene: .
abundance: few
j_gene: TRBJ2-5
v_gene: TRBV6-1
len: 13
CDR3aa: CASSRDIQETQYF
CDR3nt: TGTGCCAGCAGCCGGGACATTCAAGAGACCCAGTACTTC

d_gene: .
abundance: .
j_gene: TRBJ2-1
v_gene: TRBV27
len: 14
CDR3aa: CASTPKSGYNEQFF
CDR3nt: TGTGCCAGCACCCCAAAGTCCGGCTACAATGAGCAGTTCTTC

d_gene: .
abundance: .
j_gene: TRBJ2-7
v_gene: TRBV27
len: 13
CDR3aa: CASSSARFGEQCF
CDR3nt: TGTGCCAGCAGTTCTGCGAGGTTCGGGGAGCAGTGCTTC

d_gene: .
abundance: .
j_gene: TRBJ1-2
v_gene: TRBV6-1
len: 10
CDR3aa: CASSRGGYTF
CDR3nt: TGTGCCAGCAGTCGAGGGGGCTACACCTTC

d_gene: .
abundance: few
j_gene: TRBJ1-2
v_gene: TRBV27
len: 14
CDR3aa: CASSPVQASRGYTF
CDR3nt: TGTGCCAGCAGTCCGGTTCAGGCCTCGAGGGGCTACACCTTC

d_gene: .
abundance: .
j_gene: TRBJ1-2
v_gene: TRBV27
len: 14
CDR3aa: CASSLSWGLGGYTF
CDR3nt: TGTGCCAGCAGTTTATCGTGGGGGCTGGGAGGCTACACCTTC

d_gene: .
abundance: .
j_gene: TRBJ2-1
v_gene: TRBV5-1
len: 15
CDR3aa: CASSSEGSSYNEQFF
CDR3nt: TGCGCCAGCAGCTCAGAGGGTAGCTCCTACAATGAGCAGTTCTTC